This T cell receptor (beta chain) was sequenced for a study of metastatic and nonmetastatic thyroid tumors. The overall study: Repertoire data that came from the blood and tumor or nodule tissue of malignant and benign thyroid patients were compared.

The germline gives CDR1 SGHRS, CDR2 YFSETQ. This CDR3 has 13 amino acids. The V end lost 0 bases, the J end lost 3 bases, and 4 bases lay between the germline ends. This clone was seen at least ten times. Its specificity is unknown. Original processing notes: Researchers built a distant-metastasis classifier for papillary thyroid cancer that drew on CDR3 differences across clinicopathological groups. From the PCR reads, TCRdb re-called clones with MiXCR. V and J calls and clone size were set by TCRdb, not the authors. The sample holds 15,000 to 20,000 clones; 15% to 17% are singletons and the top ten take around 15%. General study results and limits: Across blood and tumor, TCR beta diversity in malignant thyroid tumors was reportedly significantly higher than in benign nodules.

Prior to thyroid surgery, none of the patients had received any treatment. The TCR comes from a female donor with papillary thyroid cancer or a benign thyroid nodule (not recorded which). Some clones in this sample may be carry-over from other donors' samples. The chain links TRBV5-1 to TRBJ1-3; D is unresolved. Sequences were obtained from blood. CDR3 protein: CASSLGDGNTIYF. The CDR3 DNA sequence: TGCGCCAGCAGCTTGGGAGATGGAAACACCATATATTTT.